These 2 T cell receptor beta chains were all obtained from the same sample, sequenced in a study of T cell clonality in common variable immunodeficiency. General observations from the study: Fewer deletions and N-nucleotide insertions were reportedly seen in common variable immunodeficiency TCR beta sequences.

No cognate antigen is known for these TCRs. Sequencing was performed with immunoSEQ multiplex PCR; in TCRdb, only in-frame clones are kept and a portion is missing. The repertoire yields 25,000 to 30,000 clones, none seen only once; the top ten contain 3% to 3.5%. What was sequenced was peripheral blood mononuclear cells. The receptors derive from a human donor with common variable immunodeficiency.

In the case of this clone: The read is 3 residues too short to cover the CDR3 end, so that end is filled in from the germline J gene. The rearrangement uses TRBV6-4 and TRBJ2-1, with TRBD1 matching 11 bases. Germline lookup yields CDR1 MRHNA and CDR2 SNTAGT. CDR3 length equals 13 residues. Germline trimming cut 7 bases from V and 8 bases from J; bases unmatched to any gene: 4. The CDR3 loop is CASNGTGGYEQFF. The DNA read from the CDR3 is TGTGCCAGCAATGGGACAGGGGGGTATGAG.

This clone is medium-sized (0.01 to 0.1%) within its sample. The DNA ends 3 residues before the CDR3 does, and the rest of the CDR3 is filled in from the germline J gene. The gene calls are TRBV20-1 and TRBJ1-5; a weak D match, TRBD1 (5 bases). This CDR3 is 13 amino acids long. Trimming took off 6 bases at V and 0 bases at J, with 9 bases between the two ends. CDR1 is DFQATT and CDR2 is SNEGSKA in the germline V gene (reference sequence). The covered CDR3 bases are TGCAGTGCGCTACAGGATAGCAATCAGCCC. The encoded protein is CSALQDSNQP. The complete CDR3 sequence is CSALQDSNQPQHF.